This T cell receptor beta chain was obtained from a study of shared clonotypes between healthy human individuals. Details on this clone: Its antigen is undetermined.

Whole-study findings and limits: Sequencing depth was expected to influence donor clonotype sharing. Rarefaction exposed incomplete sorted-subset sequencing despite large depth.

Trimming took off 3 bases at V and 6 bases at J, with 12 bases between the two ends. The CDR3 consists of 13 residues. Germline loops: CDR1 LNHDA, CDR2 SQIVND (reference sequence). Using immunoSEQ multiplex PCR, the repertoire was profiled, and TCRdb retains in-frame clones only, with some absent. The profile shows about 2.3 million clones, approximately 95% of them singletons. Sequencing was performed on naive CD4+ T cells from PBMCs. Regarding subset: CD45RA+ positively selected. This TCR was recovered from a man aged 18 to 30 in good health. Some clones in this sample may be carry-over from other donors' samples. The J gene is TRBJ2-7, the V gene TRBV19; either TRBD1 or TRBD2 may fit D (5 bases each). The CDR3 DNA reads TGTGCCAGTAGTATGGGGGTGGGGCGCGAGCAGTACTTC. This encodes CASSMGVGREQYF.